Detailed here is one T cell receptor beta chain. What it binds is unknown. The germline V gene has CDR1 SEHNR and CDR2 FQNEAQ (reference sequence). The CDR3 has 19 amino acids. Trimming shortened V by 0 bases and J by 6 bases, and 26 bases separated the two germline ends. This record comes from a study of blood T cells in healthy people across ages. Study outcomes and limitations: Per-million-T-cell TCR beta diversity fell roughly linearly with age.

Using a J-beta primer mix together with a sample-barcoded 5' primer, a second PCR was run for about 7 to 12 cycles. A 12-random-nucleotide template-switch adaptor tagged each cDNA molecule. Each CDR3 protein is one row after TCRdb ran MiXCR on the 5' RACE reads. This repertoire shows about 320,000 distinct CDR3 sequences, 25% to 30% found once; its top ten account for 29%. Specimen: blood. The chain is built from TRBV7-9 and TRBJ1-2; no reliable D call. The receptor was derived from a woman in her 70s in good health. In DNA, the CDR3 is TGTGCCAGCAGCTTAGCTCAGATTAGGACGATTACGTCCCACCATGGCTACACCTTC. Encoded protein: CASSLAQIRTITSHHGYTF.